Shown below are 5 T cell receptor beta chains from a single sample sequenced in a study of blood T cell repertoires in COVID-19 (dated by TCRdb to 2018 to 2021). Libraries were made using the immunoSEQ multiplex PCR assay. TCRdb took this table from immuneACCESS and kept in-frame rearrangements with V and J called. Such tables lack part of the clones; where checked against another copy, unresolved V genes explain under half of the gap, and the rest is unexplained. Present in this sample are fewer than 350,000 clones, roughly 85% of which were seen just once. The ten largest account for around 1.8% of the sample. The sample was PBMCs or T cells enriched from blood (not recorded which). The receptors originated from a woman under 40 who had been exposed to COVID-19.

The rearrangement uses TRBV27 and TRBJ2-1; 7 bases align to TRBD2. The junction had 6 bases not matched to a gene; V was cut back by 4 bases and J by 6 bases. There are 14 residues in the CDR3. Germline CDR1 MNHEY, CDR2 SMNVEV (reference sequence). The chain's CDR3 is CASSSLAEINEQFF. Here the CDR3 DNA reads TGTGCCAGCAGTTCGCTAGCGGAGATCAATGAGCAGTTCTTC.

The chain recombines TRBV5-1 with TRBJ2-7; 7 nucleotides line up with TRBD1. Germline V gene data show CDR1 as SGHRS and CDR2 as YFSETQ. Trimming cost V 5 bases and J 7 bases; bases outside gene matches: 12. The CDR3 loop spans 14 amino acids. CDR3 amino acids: CASRRTGPPEEQYF. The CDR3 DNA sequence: TGCGCCAGCAGGAGGACAGGACCCCCGGAAGAGCAGTACTTC.

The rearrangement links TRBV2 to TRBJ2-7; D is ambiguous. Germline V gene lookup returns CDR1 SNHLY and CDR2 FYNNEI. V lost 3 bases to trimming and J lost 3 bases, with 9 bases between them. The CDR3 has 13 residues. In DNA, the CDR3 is TGTGCCAGCAGTGATACTGCATACTACGAGCAGTACTTC. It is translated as CASSDTAYYEQYF.

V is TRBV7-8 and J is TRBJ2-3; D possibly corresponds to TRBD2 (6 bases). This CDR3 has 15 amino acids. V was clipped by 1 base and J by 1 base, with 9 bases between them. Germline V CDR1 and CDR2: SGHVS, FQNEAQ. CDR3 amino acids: CASSLGTIRTDTQYF. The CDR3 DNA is TGTGCCAGCAGCTTAGGGACTATTCGCACAGATACGCAGTATTTT.

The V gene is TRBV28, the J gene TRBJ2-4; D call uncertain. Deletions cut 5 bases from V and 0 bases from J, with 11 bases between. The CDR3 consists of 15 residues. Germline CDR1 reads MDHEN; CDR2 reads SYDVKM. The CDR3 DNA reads TGTGCCAGCAGTCCTCCCCAGGAAGCCAAAAACATTCAGTACTTC. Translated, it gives CASSPPQEAKNIQYF.